The 29 T cell receptor beta chains in this list originate from one sample, sequenced in a study of T cells in Graves' hyperthyroidism and ophthalmopathy. TCR beta CDR3 region amplification was performed from RNA transcripts. The TCR CDR3 was amplified in a first-round RT-PCR using the HTBI primer set. Via MiXCR, TCRdb re-called the multiplex PCR reads, giving one row per CDR3 protein. The top ten clones hold about 9.1% of a sample with about 360,000 distinct CDR3 sequences, about 12% of them seen once. The sequenced sample consisted of blood. These receptors came from a woman under 30 with Graves' hyperthyroidism.

The rearrangement uses TRBV4-1 and TRBJ2-5; 7 bases align to TRBD1. Unmatched junction bases numbered 7, after V lost 2 bases and J lost 1 base. There are 16 residues in the CDR3. Germline V CDR1 and CDR2: MGHRA, YSYEKL. For the CDR3, the DNA is TGCGCCAGCAGCCAATTACACAGGGGATCCCAAGAGACCCAGTACTTC. Amino acids: CASSQLHRGSQETQYF.

The gene calls are TRBV7-2 and TRBJ2-7; weak D call: TRBD1 (6 bases). Germline V CDR1 and CDR2: SGHTA, FQGNSA. Trimming cost V 6 bases and J 2 bases, with 20 bases left between them. The CDR3 is 16 residues long. The CDR3 DNA sequence: TGTGCCAGCAGTTTTCCCCCCCCGGGACAAACCTACGAGCAGTACTTC. This encodes CASSFPPPGQTYEQYF.

This clonotype was recorded many times. This rearrangement joins TRBV11-2 to TRBJ1-1; no definite D call. Trimming removed 1 base from V and 0 bases from J, with 6 bases in between. CDR1 is SGHAT, CDR2 FQNNGV, per germline. The CDR3 sequence is 14 residues long. The CDR3 region has the DNA TGTGCCAGCAGCTTAGGAATGATGAACACTGAAGCTTTCTTT. Its translation is CASSLGMMNTEAFF.

In its sample, this clonotype was seen a few times. The rearrangement joins TRBV10-3 to TRBJ2-2, with D possibly being TRBD1 or TRBD2 (7 bases each). V was clipped by 10 bases and J by 0 bases, with 15 bases between them. From germline, CDR1 is ENHRY and CDR2 SYGVKD. This CDR3 region has 15 residues. The CDR3 sequence is CATRGGEANTGELFF. CDR3 DNA: TGTGCCACCAGGGGGGGAGAGGCGAACACCGGGGAGCTGTTTTTT.

The sample holds a few counts of this clonotype. The J gene is TRBJ2-3, the V gene TRBV5-5; D is undetermined. V lost 4 bases, J lost 4 bases, and 7 bases lay in between. Germline assignment: CDR1 SGHKS and CDR2 YYEKEE (reference sequence). CDR3 length: 12 amino acids. The chain's CDR3 is CASSHPPDTQYF. In nucleotides, the CDR3 is TGTGCCAGCAGCCATCCGCCAGATACGCAGTATTTT.

This clonotype was seen many times. This sequence joins TRBV11-2 and TRBJ1-2; TRBD1 matches at 10 bases. V was clipped by 2 bases and J by 6 bases; unmatched bases: 6. Germline V gives CDR1 SGHAT, CDR2 FQNNGV. The CDR3 consists of 15 residues. The CDR3 spells CASSLLQGTGDGYTF. The CDR3 nucleotides read TGTGCCAGCAGCTTACTACAAGGGACAGGGGATGGCTACACCTTC.

V and J are TRBV12-3 or TRBV12-4 and TRBJ2-7, with 7 bases matching TRBD1. V shed 4 bases, J shed 6 bases, and the junction held 12 bases outside the gene matches. The length of the CDR3 is 15 residues. In DNA form, the CDR3 reads TGTGCCAGCAGTTCACCGGGACAGCAAAGTGTCGAGCAGTACTTC. It yields the protein CASSSPGQQSVEQYF.

This clonotype was detected many times. The genes are TRBV6-1 and TRBJ2-7, with TRBD2 identical over 13 bases. Germline values: CDR1 MNHNS, CDR2 SASEGT. CDR3 length: 16 amino acids. The V and J ends lost 4 bases and 1 base, in that order; junction bases with no gene match: 4. The CDR3 reads CASSGGTSGVSYEQYF. The CDR3 nucleotides are TGTGCCAGCAGTGGGGGGACTAGCGGGGTTTCCTACGAGCAGTACTTC.

In its sample, this clonotype was seen a few times. V and J are TRBV20-1 and TRBJ1-2; D not resolved. Germline V gene lookup returns CDR1 DFQATT and CDR2 SNEGSKA (reference sequence). This CDR3 is 11 amino acids long. Trimming removed 8 bases at V and 0 bases at J, with 7 bases between. CDR3 DNA: TGCAGTATCACCGCTAACTATGGCTACACCTTC. It codes for CSITANYGYTF.

In its sample, this clonotype was seen many times. The chain recombines TRBV6-2 or TRBV6-3 with TRBJ2-7; D uncertain. Germline lookup yields CDR1 MNHEY and CDR2 SVGEGT. The CDR3 length is 12 residues. V shed 8 bases and J shed 5 bases, with 13 bases lying between them. The CDR3 coding sequence is TGTGCCAGCGCTATAGTCCAGCACGAGCAGTACTTC. It codes for CASAIVQHEQYF.

Ten or more counts support this clonotype. The rearrangement joins TRBV3-1 to TRBJ2-5, with a tentative D call TRBD2 (5 bases). Germline CDR1 and CDR2: LGHDT and YNNKEL (reference sequence). With 6 bases removed from V and 0 bases from J, the gap between germline ends came to 11 bases. CDR3 length equals 14 residues. The CDR3 DNA reads as TGTGCCAGCAGTCCTCGGAGGTACCAAGAGACCCAGTACTTC. This codes for CASSPRRYQETQYF.

The chain uses TRBV20-1 and TRBJ2-7, with D unclear. Germline lookup yields CDR1 DFQATT and CDR2 SNEGSKA (reference sequence). The CDR3 spans 19 residues. V lost 0 bases to trimming and J lost 0 bases, with 24 bases between them. The CDR3 protein is CSARDDLVYHSESSYEQYF. The CDR3 DNA follows: TGCAGTGCTAGAGACGACTTAGTCTACCACTCCGAAAGCTCCTACGAGCAGTACTTC.

A note on this clonotype: Possible read error: a much larger clone is one base away. This sequence joins TRBV6-2 or TRBV6-3 and TRBJ2-5; 10 nucleotides match TRBD1. CDR1 is MNHEY, CDR2 SVGEGT, per germline. This CDR3 comprises 14 residues. The CDR3 DNA reads as TGTGCCAGCACCCGAGGGACAGGGGAAGAGGCCCAGTACTTC. It yields the protein CASTRGTGEEAQYF.

This clonotype was seen many times. The gene calls are TRBV12-3 or TRBV12-4 and TRBJ1-2; D uncertain. This CDR3 is 12 amino acids long. V shed 2 bases and J shed 4 bases, with 5 bases lying between them. CDR3 loop: CASSLRRYGYTF. The CDR3, as DNA: TGTGCCAGCAGTTTAAGACGCTATGGCTACACCTTC.

This clonotype was seen more than once but under ten times. J is TRBJ2-1 and V is TRBV6-5, with unresolved D. This CDR3 has 14 residues. The V gene's germline CDR1 is MNHEY and CDR2 SVGAGI. V gave up 0 bases and J gave up 8 bases, with 11 bases separating them. CDR3: CASSYSPFQDEQFF. CDR3 DNA: TGTGCCAGCAGTTACTCCCCCTTTCAGGATGAGCAGTTCTTC.

This clonotype was picked up a small number of times. V and J are TRBV6-4 and TRBJ2-3; the match to TRBD2 covers 11 bases. The germline CDR1 and CDR2 sequences are MRHNA and SNTAGT. The CDR3 spans 16 residues. Losses at the gene ends were 3 bases for V and 6 bases for J; bases not matched to a gene: 8. The CDR3 loop is CASSDASGGTADTQYF. For the CDR3, the DNA is TGTGCCAGCAGTGATGCTAGCGGGGGGACTGCGGATACGCAGTATTTT.

This clonotype was recorded at least ten times. The genes are TRBV12-3 or TRBV12-4 and TRBJ2-7; D is possibly TRBD2 (5 bases). The CDR3 consists of 15 residues. V was trimmed by 6 bases and J by 3 bases, leaving 18 bases between them. The CDR3 region is CASRPGVVGFYEQYF. For the CDR3, the DNA is TGTGCCAGCAGGCCCGGGGTGGTAGGGTTCTACGAGCAGTACTTC.

The sample holds many counts of this clonotype. The chain has TRBV7-9 and TRBJ1-1; D might be TRBD1 (5 bases). Trimming removed 7 bases from V and 4 bases from J, with 13 bases in between. Germline V gene data show CDR1 as SEHNR and CDR2 as FQNEAQ (reference sequence). This CDR3 spans 13 amino acids. The CDR3 sequence is CASTYQGGTEAFF. The CDR3 region has the DNA TGTGCCAGCACCTACCAGGGTGGCACTGAAGCTTTCTTT.

At least ten counts were recorded for this clonotype. The rearrangement joins TRBV7-9 to TRBJ1-4; no definite D call. The germline V gene encodes CDR1 SEHNR and CDR2 FQNEAQ (reference sequence). The CDR3 covers 15 residues. The V and J ends lost 4 bases and 7 bases respectively, with 16 bases between them. For the CDR3, the DNA is TGTGCCAGCAGCTCAGGCTCCTTTTTCCGTGAAAAACTGTTTTTT. Translation: CASSSGSFFREKLFF.

In this sample, this clonotype turned up many times. V gene TRBV20-1 combines with J gene TRBJ1-1; D not certain. In germline, CDR1 is DFQATT, CDR2 SNEGSKA (reference sequence). V was clipped by 6 bases and J by 5 bases, with 19 bases between them. This CDR3 is 14 amino acids long. The CDR3 coding sequence is TGCAGTGCCAGTTCATCGTGGGAGAGGACTGAAGCTTTCTTT. Translation: CSASSSWERTEAFF.

This clonotype appeared a few times. V usage is TRBV20-1 and J usage is TRBJ1-2; TRBD1 might be the D (5 bases). The CDR3 extends over 15 amino acids. Trimming took 1 base from V and 8 from J, leaving 20 bases between them. In germline, CDR1 is DFQATT, CDR2 SNEGSKA (reference sequence). Here the CDR3 reads CSARGQILESGGYTF. The CDR3, as DNA: TGCAGTGCTAGAGGACAGATCCTGGAATCGGGAGGCTACACCTTC.

This clonotype was recorded at least ten times. The V gene is TRBV7-8, the J gene TRBJ1-1; D unresolved. Looked up from germline, CDR1 is SGHVS and CDR2 is FQNEAQ. The CDR3 consists of 12 residues. V was clipped by 8 bases and J by 0 bases, with 7 bases between them. This CDR3 is CASGNMNTEAFF. In DNA form, the CDR3 reads TGTGCCAGCGGAAATATGAACACTGAAGCTTTCTTT.

This clonotype occurred many times. This rearrangement joins TRBV3-1 to TRBJ2-3; 9 bases are shared with TRBD2. CDR3 size: 19 residues. CDR1 LGHDT and CDR2 YNNKEL come from the germline V gene (reference sequence). V lost 0 bases to trimming and J lost 3 bases; unmatched junction nucleotides: 13. The CDR3 spells CASSQDELVGTSNTDTQYF. CDR3 DNA sequence: TGTGCCAGCAGCCAAGATGAGTTGGTCGGGACTAGCAATACAGATACGCAGTATTTT.

The chain combines TRBV7-6 with TRBJ2-3; tentatively, D is TRBD2 (5 bases). This CDR3 comprises 15 residues. The V gene's germline CDR1 is SGHVS and CDR2 FNYEAQ. V was trimmed by 4 bases and J by 4 bases, leaving 15 bases between them. The chain's CDR3 is CASSSPYRGADTQYF. The CDR3 nucleotides are TGTGCCAGCAGCTCACCCTATCGGGGTGCAGATACGCAGTATTTT.

The sample holds many counts of this clonotype. The gene calls are TRBV30 and TRBJ1-2, with TRBD1 as a possible D gene (5 bases). The CDR3 sequence is 15 residues long. CDR1 GTSNPN and CDR2 SVGIG come from the germline V gene (reference sequence). The V end was cut by 0 bases, the J end by 11 bases, with 22 bases between. Written as DNA, the CDR3 is TGTGCCTGGAGTGTAAGGGGACCCCTGACGTCAGTATACACCTTC. Amino acid sequence: CAWSVRGPLTSVYTF. The whole variable domain, filled in from reference TRBV30 and TRBJ1-2, reads SQTIHQWPATLVQPVGSPLSLECTVEGTSNPNLYWYRQAAGRGLQLLFYSVGIGQISSEVPQNLSASRPQDRQFILSSKKLLLSDSGFYLCAWSVRGPLTSVYTFGSGTRLTVV.

This clonotype showed up many times. The rearrangement links TRBV30 to TRBJ1-5; TRBD1 might be the D (6 bases). Germline V CDR1 and CDR2: GTSNPN, SVGIG (reference sequence). V shed 2 bases and J shed 11 bases, with 13 bases lying between them. The CDR3 totals 12 residues. CDR3 nucleotides: TGTGCCTGGAGTACAGGGCTTATGTCCCAGCATTTT. It translates to CAWSTGLMSQHF.

V usage is TRBV20-1 and J usage is TRBJ1-4; no clear D gene. This CDR3 region has 11 residues. Germline CDR1 and CDR2: DFQATT and SNEGSKA (reference sequence). V lost 8 bases and J 8 bases, leaving 12 bases between the germline ends. The CDR3 nucleotides read TGCAGTAAAGAAGGTGTCGAAAAACTGTTTTTT. It yields the protein CSKEGVEKLFF.

This chain uses TRBV30 with TRBJ1-2; no definite D call. Trimming took 2 bases from V and 4 from J, leaving 5 bases between them. CDR3 size: 11 residues. The germline V gene has CDR1 GTSNPN and CDR2 SVGIG (reference sequence). CDR3 protein: CAWSRIYGYTF. The CDR3 DNA follows: TGTGCCTGGAGTCGAATCTATGGCTACACCTTC.

This clonotype has ten or more counts. The V gene is TRBV18, the J gene TRBJ2-1; the D gene is possibly TRBD1 (5 bases). CDR1 and CDR2 from the germline V gene are KGHSH and LQKENI. V was pared by 5 bases and J by 5 bases, with 10 bases between. CDR3 length: 13 residues. CDR3 amino acids: CASSVQGDNEQFF. The CDR3 nucleotides read TGTGCCAGCTCAGTACAAGGGGACAATGAGCAGTTCTTC.